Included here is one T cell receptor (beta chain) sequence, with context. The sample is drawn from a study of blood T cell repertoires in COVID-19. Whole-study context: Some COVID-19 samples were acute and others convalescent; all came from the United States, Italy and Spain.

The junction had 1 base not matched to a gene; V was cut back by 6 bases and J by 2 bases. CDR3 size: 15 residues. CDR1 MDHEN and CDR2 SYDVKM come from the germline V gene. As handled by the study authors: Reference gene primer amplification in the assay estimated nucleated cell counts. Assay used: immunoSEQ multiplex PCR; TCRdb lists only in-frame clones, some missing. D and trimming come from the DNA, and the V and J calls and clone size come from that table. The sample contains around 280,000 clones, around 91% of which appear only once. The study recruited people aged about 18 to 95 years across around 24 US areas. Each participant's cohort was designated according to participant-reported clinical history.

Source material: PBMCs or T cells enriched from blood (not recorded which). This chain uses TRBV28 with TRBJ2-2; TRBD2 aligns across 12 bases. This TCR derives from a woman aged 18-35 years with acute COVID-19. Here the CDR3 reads CASRTSGSNTGELFF. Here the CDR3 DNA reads TGTGCCAGCAGGACTAGCGGGAGTAACACCGGGGAGCTGTTTTTT.